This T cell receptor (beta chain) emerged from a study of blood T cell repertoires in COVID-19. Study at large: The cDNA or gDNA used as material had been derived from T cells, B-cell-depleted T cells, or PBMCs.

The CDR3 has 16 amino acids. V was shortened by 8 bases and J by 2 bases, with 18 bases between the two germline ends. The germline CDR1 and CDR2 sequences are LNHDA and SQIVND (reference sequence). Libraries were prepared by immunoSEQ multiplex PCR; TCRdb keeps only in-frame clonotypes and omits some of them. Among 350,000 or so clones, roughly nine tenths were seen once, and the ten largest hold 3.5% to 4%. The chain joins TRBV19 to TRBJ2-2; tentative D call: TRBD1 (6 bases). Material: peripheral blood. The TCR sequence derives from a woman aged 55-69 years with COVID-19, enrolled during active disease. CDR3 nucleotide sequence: TGTGCCAGTGGGTCGTGGCCAGGGGAAAACACCGGGGAGCTGTTTTTT. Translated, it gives CASGSWPGENTGELFF.